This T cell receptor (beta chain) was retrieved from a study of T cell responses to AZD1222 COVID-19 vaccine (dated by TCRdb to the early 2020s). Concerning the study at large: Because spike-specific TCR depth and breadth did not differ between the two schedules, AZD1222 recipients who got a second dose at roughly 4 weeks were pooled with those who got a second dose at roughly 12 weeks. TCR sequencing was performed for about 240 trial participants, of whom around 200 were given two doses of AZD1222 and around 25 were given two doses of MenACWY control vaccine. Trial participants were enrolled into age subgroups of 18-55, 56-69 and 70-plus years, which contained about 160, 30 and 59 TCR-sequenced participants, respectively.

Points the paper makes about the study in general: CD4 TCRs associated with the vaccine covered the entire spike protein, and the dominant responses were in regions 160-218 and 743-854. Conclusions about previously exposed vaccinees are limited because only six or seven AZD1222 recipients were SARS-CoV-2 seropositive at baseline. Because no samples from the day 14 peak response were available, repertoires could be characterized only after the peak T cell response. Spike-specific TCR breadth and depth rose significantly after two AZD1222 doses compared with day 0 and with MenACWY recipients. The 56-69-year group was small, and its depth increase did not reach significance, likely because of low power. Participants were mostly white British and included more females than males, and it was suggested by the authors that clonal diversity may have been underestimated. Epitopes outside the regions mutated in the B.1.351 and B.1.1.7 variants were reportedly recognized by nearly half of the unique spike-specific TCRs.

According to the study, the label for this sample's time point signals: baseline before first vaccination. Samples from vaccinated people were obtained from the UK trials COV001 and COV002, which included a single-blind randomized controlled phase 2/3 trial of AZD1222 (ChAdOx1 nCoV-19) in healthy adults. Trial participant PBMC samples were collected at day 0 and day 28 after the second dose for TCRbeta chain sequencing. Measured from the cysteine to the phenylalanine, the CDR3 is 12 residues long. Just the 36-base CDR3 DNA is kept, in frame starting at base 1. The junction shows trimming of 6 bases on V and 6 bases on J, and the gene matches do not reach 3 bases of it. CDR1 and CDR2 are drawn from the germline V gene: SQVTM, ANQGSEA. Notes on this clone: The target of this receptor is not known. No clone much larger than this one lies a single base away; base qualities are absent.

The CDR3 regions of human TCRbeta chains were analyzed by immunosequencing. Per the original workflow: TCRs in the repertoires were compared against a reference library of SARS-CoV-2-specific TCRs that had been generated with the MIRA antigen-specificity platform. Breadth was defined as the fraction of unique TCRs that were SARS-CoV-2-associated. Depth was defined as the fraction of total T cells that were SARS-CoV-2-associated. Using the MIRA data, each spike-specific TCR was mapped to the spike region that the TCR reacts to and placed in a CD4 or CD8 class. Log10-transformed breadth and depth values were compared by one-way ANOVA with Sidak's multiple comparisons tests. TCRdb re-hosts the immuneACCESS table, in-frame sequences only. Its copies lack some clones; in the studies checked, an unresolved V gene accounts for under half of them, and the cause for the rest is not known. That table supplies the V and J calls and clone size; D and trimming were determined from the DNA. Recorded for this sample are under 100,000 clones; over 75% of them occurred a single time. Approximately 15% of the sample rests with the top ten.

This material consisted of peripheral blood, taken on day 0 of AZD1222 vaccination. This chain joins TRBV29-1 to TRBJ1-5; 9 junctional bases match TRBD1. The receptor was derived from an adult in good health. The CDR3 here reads CSVGTGTQPQHF. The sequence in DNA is TGCAGCGTAGGGACAGGGACTCAGCCCCAGCATTTT.